A selection of T cell receptor beta chains follows, all from one sample in a study of T cell clones after liver transplantation. Assay used: immunoSEQ multiplex PCR; TCRdb lists only in-frame clones, some missing. Counted here are roughly 15,000 clones, about nine tenths occurring once; the ten biggest clones make up 48%. The specimen was CD8+ T cells from blood, collected before liver transplant. Receptor source: a human donor who received a liver transplant. Both conserved end residues are part of each CDR3. The D gene is left open where the match is weak. Size is omitted from some rows. Given values are once, few, many or a class for expanded clones.

D gene	V gene	J gene	clone size	CDR3 protein	CDR3 DNA
TRBD1	TRBV27	TRBJ2-1	.	CASSSSRDSRYWEQFF	TGTGCCAGCAGTTCTTCCCGGGACAGCCGTTATTGGGAGCAGTTCTTC
TRBD2	TRBV6-6	TRBJ2-3	.	CASSYSLAGNTDTQYF	TGTGCCAGCAGTTACTCTCTAGCGGGGAACACAGATACGCAGTATTTT
TRBD2	TRBV4-2	TRBJ2-7	once	CASSNTASGSGAYEQYF	TGTGCCAGCAGCAACACAGCCAGCGGGAGTGGCGCCTACGAGCAGTACTTC
.	TRBV15	TRBJ2-1	.	CATSRGLVPEQFF	TGTGCCACCAGCAGAGGACTAGTTCCTGAGCAGTTCTTC
TRBD1	TRBV7-9	TRBJ2-7	once	CASSLSGQGLSYEQYF	TGTGCCAGCAGCTTATCGGGACAGGGGCTTTCCTACGAGCAGTACTTC
TRBD2	TRBV7-9	TRBJ2-2	.	CASSQAAGSGTGELFF	TGTGCCAGCAGCCAGGCAGCGGGGAGCGGAACCGGGGAGCTGTTTTTT
.	TRBV11-2	TRBJ2-3	.	CASSLVSGTFTDTQYF	TGTGCCAGCAGCTTAGTTTCTGGGACTTTCACAGATACGCAGTATTTT
.	TRBV6-5	TRBJ1-2	medium-sized	CASSPGGGNYGYTF	TGTGCCAGCAGCCCCGGGGGGGGGAACTATGGCTACACCTTC
.	TRBV29-1	TRBJ2-7	once	CSVGGYSRYEQYF	TGCAGCGTTGGAGGATACAGCCGCTACGAGCAGTACTTC
.	TRBV5-1	TRBJ2-3	.	CASSLRDAETDTQYF	TGCGCCAGCAGCCTCCGGGACGCCGAGACAGATACGCAGTATTTT
.	TRBV19	TRBJ2-7	.	CASSVGGSEQYF	TGTGCCAGTAGTGTCGGCGGTTCGGAGCAGTACTTC